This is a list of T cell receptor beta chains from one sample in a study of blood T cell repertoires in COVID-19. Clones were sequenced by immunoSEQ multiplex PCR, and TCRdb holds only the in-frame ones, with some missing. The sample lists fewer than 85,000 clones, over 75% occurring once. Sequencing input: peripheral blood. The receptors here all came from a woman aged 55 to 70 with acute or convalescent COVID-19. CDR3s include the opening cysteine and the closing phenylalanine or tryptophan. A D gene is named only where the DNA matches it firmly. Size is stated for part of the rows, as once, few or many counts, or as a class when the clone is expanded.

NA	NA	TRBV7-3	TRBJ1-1	TGTGCCAGCAGCTTAACCCCCCTAGTCGCAATGAATGGCACTGAAGCTTTCTTT	CASSLTPLVAMNGTEAFF
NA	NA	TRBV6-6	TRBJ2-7	TGTGCCAGCAGCCCCGGCGGGGTCAAGTACGAGCAGTACTTC	CASSPGGVKYEQYF
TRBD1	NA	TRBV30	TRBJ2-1	TGTGCCTGGAGTTCCGGACAGGGGGCCAATGAGCAGTTCTTC	CAWSSGQGANEQFF
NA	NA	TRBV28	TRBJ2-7	TGTGCCAGCAGCAGGAGTATAGGGGACTACGAGCAGTACTTC	CASSRSIGDYEQYF
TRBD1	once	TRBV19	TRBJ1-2	TGTGCCAGTAGGGACAGGGACTATGGCTACACCTTC	CASRDRDYGYTF
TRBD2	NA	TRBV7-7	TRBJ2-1	TGTGCTAGCAGCTTAGATGTGTCGGGGGGAGAGCAGTTCTTC	CASSLDVSGGEQFF
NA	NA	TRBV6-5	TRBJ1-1	TGTGCCAGTTTCAGGGCCATGAACACTGAAGCTTTCTTT	CASFRAMNTEAFF
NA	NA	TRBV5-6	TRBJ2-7	TGTGCCAGCAGCTTGTTCCCTTCCTACGAGCAGTACTTC	CASSLFPSYEQYF
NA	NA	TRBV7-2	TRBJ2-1	TGTGCCAGCAACACTAGGCGGGGAACGGCGAACAATGAGCAGTTCTTC	CASNTRRGTANNEQFF
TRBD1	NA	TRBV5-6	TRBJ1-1	TGTGCCAGCAGCTCCATCAGGCGGGGACAGGCTAATGAGAACACTGAAGCTTTCTTT	CASSSIRRGQANENTEAFF
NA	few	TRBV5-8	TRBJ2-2	TGTGCCAGTGAGAAAGGGACAATCGCGAACACCGGGGAGCTGTTTTTT	CASEKGTIANTGELFF
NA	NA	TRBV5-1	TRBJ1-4	TGCGCCAGCAGCTTGGAACCACAGGGAAGTGGTGAAAAACTGTTTTTT	CASSLEPQGSGEKLFF
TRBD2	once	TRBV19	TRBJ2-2	TGTGCCAGTAGTATCAGCGGGAGGAGCACCGGGGAGCTGTTTTTT	CASSISGRSTGELFF
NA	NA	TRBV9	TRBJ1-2	TGTGCCAGCAGCGTAGGGGATGGGGCCATCTATGGCTACACCTTC	CASSVGDGAIYGYTF
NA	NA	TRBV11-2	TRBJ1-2	TGTGCCAGCAGCTCCCCGTCAGGCTCTCTCTATGGCTACACCTTC	CASSSPSGSLYGYTF
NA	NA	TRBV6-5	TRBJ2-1	TGTGCCAGCCTATCCACGACCTACAATGAGCAGTTCTTC	CASLSTTYNEQFF
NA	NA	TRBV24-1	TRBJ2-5	TGTGCCACTAGAGGAGGCACCCAAGAGACCCAGTACTTC	CATRGGTQETQYF
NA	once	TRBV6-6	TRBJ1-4	TGTGCCAGCAGTGGCCAGGGGATTGACGAAAAACTGTTTTTT	CASSGQGIDEKLFF
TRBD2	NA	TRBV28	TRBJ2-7	TGTGCCAGCAGTTTACTAGCGGGATCCTACGAGCAGTACTTC	CASSLLAGSYEQYF